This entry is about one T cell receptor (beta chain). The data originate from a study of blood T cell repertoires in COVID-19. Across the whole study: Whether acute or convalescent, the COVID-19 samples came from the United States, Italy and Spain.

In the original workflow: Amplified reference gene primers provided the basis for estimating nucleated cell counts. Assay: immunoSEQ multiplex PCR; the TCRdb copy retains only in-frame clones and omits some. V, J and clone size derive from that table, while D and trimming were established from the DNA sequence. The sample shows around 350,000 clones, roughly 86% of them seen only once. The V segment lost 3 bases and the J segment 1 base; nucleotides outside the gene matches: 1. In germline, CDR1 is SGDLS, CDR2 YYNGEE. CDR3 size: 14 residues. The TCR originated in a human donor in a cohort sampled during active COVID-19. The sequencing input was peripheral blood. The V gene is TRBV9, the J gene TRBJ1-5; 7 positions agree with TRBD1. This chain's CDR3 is CASSETGSNQPQHF. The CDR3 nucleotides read TGTGCCAGCAGCGAGACAGGGAGCAATCAGCCCCAGCATTTT.